One sample yielded the 7 T cell receptor beta chains listed below, sequenced in a study of Graves' ophthalmopathy and Graves' hyperthyroidism. As the template, RNA transcripts were used to amplify TCR beta CDR3 regions. First-round RT-PCR employed HTBI primers, with a second-round multiplex PCR after it. From the multiplex PCR reads, TCRdb called clonotypes with MiXCR, one entry per CDR3 protein. This sample has roughly 300,000 distinct CDR3 sequences, with roughly 15% found just once. Source material: peripheral blood. The receptors were sampled from an adult man with Graves' ophthalmopathy.

This clonotype was detected many times. This sequence joins TRBV20-1 and TRBJ1-5; possible D gene TRBD1, 6 bases. Per the germline V gene, CDR1 is DFQATT and CDR2 is SNEGSKA (reference sequence). This CDR3 contains 14 residues. The V gene lost 3 bases and the J gene lost 7 bases, with 16 bases spanning the gap. The CDR3 nucleotides are TGCAGTGCTAGTGTGACAGGAGGGAGGCAGCCCCAGCATTTT. Amino acids: CSASVTGGRQPQHF.

This clonotype was found a few times. This chain connects TRBV27 to TRBJ2-7; TRBD2 matches 10 bases. The CDR3 spans 18 residues. The V gene end was trimmed by 4 bases and the J gene end by 7 bases; junction bases not matched to a gene: 19. Looked up from germline, CDR1 is MNHEY and CDR2 is SMNVEV (reference sequence). DNA of the CDR3: TGTGCCAGCAGTTCACCCTCCGGACTAGCGGAGTCCCCCTCTGAGCAGTACTTC. Translating it yields CASSSPSGLAESPSEQYF.

This sequence joins TRBV28 and TRBJ2-4; the D is unclear. Germline assignment: CDR1 MDHEN and CDR2 SYDVKM. This CDR3 contains 16 residues. V gave up 3 bases and J gave up 0 bases, with 12 bases separating them. CDR3: CASSLKAQLAKNIQYF. Written as DNA, the CDR3 is TGTGCCAGCAGTTTGAAGGCCCAACTAGCCAAAAACATTCAGTACTTC.

This clonotype was observed many times. CDR3 bases: TGCAGCTTCCGAGGACAGGGACGGAACACTGAAGCTTTCTTT. It specifies CSFRGQGRNTEAFF. V gene TRBV29-1 combines with J gene TRBJ1-1; the match to TRBD1 covers 8 bases. Looked up from germline, CDR1 is SQVTM and CDR2 is ANQGSEA. The CDR3 contains 14 residues. The V gene end was trimmed by 8 bases and the J gene end by 1 base; junction bases not matched to a gene: 9.

This chain links TRBV30 with TRBJ2-5, with 10 bases aligning to TRBD1. Germline V CDR1 and CDR2: GTSNPN, SVGIG (reference sequence). This CDR3 has 14 amino acids. The ends lost 3 bases at V and 3 bases at J; junction bases unmatched: 4. This CDR3 is CAWSRGTGEETQYF. In DNA, the CDR3 is TGTGCCTGGAGCCGAGGGACAGGGGAAGAGACCCAGTACTTC.

In its sample, this clonotype was seen many times. CDR3 residues: CASSPNSVMDQPQHF. The CDR3 DNA is TGTGCCAGCTCACCAAACTCAGTCATGGATCAGCCCCAGCATTTT. This sequence joins TRBV18 and TRBJ1-5; D is uncertain. This CDR3 is 15 amino acids long. The V gene lost 2 bases and the J gene lost 5 bases, with 13 bases spanning the gap. Germline V gene data show CDR1 as KGHSH and CDR2 as LQKENI.

There are a few counts of this clonotype. The genes are TRBV6-2 or TRBV6-3 and TRBJ2-7; tentative D call: TRBD1 (6 bases). V lost 8 bases, J lost 4 bases, and 15 bases lay in between. Germline-derived CDR1 and CDR2 are MNHEY and SVGEGT. The CDR3 is made up of 13 amino acids. CDR3 sequence reads: CASDETGFYEQYF. The CDR3 coding sequence is TGTGCCAGCGATGAGACAGGCTTTTACGAGCAGTACTTC.